This T cell receptor (beta chain) was sequenced for a study of T-cell memory formation after mild COVID-19. As for the study in general: Largely donor-specific TCR clusters were found. Study results and caveats: Proof of SARS-CoV-2 specificity was absent for the second-wave clones that crested on day 37. A second wave expanding day 15 to 37 was CD4+-biased; contracting clones were balanced.

On this clonotype: What it recognizes is unknown.

The 5'RACE method, run with constant-segment primers, produced TCR alpha and TCR beta cDNA libraries (carrying sample barcodes and UMIs). Each CDR3 protein is one row after TCRdb ran MiXCR on the 5' RACE reads. The sample records 350,000 to 400,000 distinct CDR3 sequences, under 25% being singletons. This CDR3 is 14 amino acids long. Trimming removed 6 bases at V and 5 bases at J, with 11 bases between. The origin of this receptor is an adult woman who had mild COVID-19 (a few samples of this study predate the infection). Cell type and time point are not known. The genes are TRBV12-3 or TRBV12-4 and TRBJ1-6; a possible D gene is TRBD1 (6 bases). The sequencing input was PBMCs or a T cell subset sorted from them (not recorded which). The CDR3 region has the DNA TGTGCCAGCAGGGAGGGACAAGATAATTCACCCCTCCACTTT. It translates to CASREGQDNSPLHF.